This TCR beta chain originates from a study of T cell clonality in common variable immunodeficiency. For at least one year, all CVID subjects received replacement immunoglobulin. Germline CDR1 is DFQATT and CDR2 is SNEGSKA (reference sequence). Trimming shortened V by 0 bases and J by 3 bases, and 10 bases separated the two germline ends. This CDR3 has 14 amino acids. Whole-study results and caveats: In common variable immunodeficiency, TCR beta chains reportedly carried fewer deletions and N-nucleotide insertions.

Measured with immunoSEQ multiplex PCR; TCRdb has only the in-frame clones, and not every one. This sample has 25,000 to 35,000 clones, each found more than once. This clone was counted only a few times. Its antigen is undetermined. The read ends 3 residues shy of where the CDR3 ends; the end is completed using the germline J gene. Sequenced sample: peripheral blood mononuclear cells. The receptor was isolated from a human donor with common variable immunodeficiency. The rearrangement uses TRBV20-1 and TRBJ2-3; a possible D gene is TRBD2 (7 bases). CDR3 DNA, as far as it was read: TGCAGTGCTAGAGAGCGGGGGCATACAGATACG. As protein: CSARERGHTDT. The full CDR3 protein is CSARERGHTDTQYF.